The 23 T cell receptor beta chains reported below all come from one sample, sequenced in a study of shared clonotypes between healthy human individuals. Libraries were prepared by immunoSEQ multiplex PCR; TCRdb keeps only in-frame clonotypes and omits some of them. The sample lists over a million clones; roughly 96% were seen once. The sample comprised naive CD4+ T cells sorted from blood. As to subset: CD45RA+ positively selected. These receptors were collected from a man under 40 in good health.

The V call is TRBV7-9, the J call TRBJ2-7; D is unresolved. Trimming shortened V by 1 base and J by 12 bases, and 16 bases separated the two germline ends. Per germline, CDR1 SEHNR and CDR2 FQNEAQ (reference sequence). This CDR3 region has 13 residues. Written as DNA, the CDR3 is TGTGCCAGCAGCTTAGAGGGTTTGCCCCCCCCGTACTTC. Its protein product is CASSLEGLPPPYF.

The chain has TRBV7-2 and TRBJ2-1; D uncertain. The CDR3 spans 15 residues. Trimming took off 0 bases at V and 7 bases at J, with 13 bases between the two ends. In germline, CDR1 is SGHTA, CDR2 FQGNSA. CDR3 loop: CASSLAHRSANEQFF. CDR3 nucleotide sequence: TGTGCCAGCAGCTTAGCGCACCGATCCGCGAATGAGCAGTTCTTC.

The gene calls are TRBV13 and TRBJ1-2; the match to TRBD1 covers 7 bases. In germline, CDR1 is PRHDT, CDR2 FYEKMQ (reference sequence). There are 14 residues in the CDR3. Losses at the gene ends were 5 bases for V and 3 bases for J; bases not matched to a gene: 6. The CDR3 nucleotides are TGTGCCAGCAGCCCAGCCGGGACAGACTATGGCTACACCTTC. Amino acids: CASSPAGTDYGYTF.

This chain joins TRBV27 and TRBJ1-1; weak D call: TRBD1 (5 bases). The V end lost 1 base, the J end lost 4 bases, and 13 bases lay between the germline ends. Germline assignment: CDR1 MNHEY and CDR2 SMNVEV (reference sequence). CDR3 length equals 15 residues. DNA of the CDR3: TGTGCCAGCAGTTTATGGCGGCAGGGTCTCACTGAAGCTTTCTTT. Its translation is CASSLWRQGLTEAFF.

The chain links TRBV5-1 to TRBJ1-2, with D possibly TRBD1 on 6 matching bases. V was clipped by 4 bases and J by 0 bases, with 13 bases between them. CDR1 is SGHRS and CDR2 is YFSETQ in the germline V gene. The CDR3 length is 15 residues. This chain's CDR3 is CASSPDSLANYGYTF. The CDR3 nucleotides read TGCGCCAGCAGCCCGGACAGCCTAGCTAACTATGGCTACACCTTC.

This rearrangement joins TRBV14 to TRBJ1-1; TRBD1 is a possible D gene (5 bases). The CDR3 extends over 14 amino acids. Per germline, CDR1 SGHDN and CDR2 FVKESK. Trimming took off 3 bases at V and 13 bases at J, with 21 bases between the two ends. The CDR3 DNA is TGTGCCAGCAGCCAGGGACGAAACTTTGGTCGGGTTTTCTTT. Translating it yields CASSQGRNFGRVFF.

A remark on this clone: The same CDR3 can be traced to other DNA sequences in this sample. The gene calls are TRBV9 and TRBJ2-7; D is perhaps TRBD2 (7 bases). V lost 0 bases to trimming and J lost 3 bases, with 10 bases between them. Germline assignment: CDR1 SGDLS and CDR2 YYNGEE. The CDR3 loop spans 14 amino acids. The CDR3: CASSVEGGGYEQYF. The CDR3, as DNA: TGTGCCAGCAGCGTAGAGGGGGGGGGCTACGAGCAGTACTTC.

CDR3 in amino acids: CASSPRTGASSMFF. CDR3 nucleotides: TGTGCCAGCTCACCACGGACAGGGGCGTCAAGTATGTTTTTT. The chain recombines TRBV18 with TRBJ1-4; 9 nucleotides match TRBD1. The CDR3 spans 14 residues. Trimming at V came to 1 base and at J to 15 bases, leaving 9 bases not matched to a gene. CDR1 and CDR2 (germline): KGHSH, LQKENI.

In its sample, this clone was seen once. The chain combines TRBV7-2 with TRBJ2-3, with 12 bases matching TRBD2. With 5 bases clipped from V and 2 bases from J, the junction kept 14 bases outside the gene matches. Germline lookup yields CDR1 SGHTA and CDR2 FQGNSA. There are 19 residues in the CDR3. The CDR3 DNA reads TGTGCCAGCAGCCACATGAATCTAGCGGGAGGGTTTGACACAGATACGCAGTATTTT. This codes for CASSHMNLAGGFDTDTQYF.

CDR3 nucleotides: TGTGCCAGCAGCCAAGTACGACAGTTGAGCACAGATACGCAGTATTTT. This translates into CASSQVRQLSTDTQYF. This sequence joins TRBV14 and TRBJ2-3, with TRBD1 as a possible D gene (5 bases). V was shortened by 1 base and J by 0 bases, with 11 bases between the two germline ends. This CDR3 comprises 16 residues. The germline V gene encodes CDR1 SGHDN and CDR2 FVKESK.

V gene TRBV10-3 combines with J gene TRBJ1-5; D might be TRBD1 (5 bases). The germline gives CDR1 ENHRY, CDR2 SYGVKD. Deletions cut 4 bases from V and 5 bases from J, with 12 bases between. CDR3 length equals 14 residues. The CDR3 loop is CAISAGGFDQPQHF. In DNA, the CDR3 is TGTGCCATCAGTGCGGGGGGATTTGATCAGCCCCAGCATTTT.

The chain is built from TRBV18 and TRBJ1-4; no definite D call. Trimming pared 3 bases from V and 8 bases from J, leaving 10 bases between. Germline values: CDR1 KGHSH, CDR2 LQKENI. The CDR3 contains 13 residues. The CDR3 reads CASSPGLTEKLFF. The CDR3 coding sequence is TGTGCCAGCTCACCCGGTTTGACAGAAAAACTGTTTTTT. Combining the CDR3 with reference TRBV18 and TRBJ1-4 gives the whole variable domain NAGVMQNPRHLVRRRGQEARLRCSPMKGHSHVYWYRQLPEEGLKFMVYLQKENIIDESGMPKERFSAEFPKEGPSILRIQQVVRGDSAAYFCASSPGLTEKLFFGSGTQLSVL.

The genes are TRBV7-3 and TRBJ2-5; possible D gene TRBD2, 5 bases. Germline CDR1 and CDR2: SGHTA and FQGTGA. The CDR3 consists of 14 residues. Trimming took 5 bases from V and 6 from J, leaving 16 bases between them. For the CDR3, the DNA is TGTGCCAGCAGCCCCCGGGCGGGTATGCAGACCCAGTACTTC. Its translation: CASSPRAGMQTQYF. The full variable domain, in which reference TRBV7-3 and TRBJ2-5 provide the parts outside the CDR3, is GAGVSQTPSNKVTEKGKYVELRCDPISGHTALYWYRQSLGQGPEFLIYFQGTGAADDSGLPNDRFFAVRPEGSVSTLKIQRTERGDSAVYLCASSPRAGMQTQYFGPGTRLLVL.

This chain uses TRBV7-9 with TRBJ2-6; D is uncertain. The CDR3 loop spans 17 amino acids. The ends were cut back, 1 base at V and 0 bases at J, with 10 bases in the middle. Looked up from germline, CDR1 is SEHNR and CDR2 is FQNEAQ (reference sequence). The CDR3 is CASSLGGLGSGANVLTF. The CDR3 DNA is TGTGCCAGCAGCTTAGGTGGTCTGGGCTCTGGGGCCAACGTCCTGACTTTC.

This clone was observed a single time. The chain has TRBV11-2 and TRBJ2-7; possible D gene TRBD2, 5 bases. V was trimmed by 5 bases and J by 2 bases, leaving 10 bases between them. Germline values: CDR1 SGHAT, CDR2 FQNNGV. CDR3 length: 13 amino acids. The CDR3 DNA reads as TGTGCCAGCAGCCCCCGGAGGACCTACGAGCAGTACTTC. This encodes CASSPRRTYEQYF.

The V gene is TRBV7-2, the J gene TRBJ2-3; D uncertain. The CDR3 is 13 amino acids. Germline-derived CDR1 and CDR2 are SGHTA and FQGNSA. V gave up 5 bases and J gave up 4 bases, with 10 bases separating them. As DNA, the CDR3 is TGTGCCAGCAGCGTCGCTCACCCAGATACGCAGTATTTT. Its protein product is CASSVAHPDTQYF.

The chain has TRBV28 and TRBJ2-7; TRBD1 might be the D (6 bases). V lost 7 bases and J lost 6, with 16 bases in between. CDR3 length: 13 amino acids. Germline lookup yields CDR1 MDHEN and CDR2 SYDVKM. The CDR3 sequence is CASTTLTGLEQYF. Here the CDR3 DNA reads TGTGCCAGCACCACCCTCACAGGGCTCGAGCAGTACTTC.

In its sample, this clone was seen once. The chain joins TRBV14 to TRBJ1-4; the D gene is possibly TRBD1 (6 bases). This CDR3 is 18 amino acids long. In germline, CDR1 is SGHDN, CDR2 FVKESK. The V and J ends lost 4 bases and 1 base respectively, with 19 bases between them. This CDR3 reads CASSPSLGGSITNEKLFF. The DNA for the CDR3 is TGTGCCAGCAGCCCCAGTTTGGGGGGCTCAATAACTAATGAAAAACTGTTTTTT.

CDR3 sequence (DNA): TGTGCCAGCAGCCAGGGACAGGGGGCACCCTACGAGCAGTACTTC. Amino acid sequence: CASSQGQGAPYEQYF. J is TRBJ2-7 and V is TRBV4-2, with TRBD1 matching over 12 bases. The CDR3 contains 15 residues. The germline CDR1 and CDR2 sequences are LGHNA and YNFKEQ. The J segment lost 2 bases and the V segment lost 3 bases, leaving 2 bases of the junction unmatched.

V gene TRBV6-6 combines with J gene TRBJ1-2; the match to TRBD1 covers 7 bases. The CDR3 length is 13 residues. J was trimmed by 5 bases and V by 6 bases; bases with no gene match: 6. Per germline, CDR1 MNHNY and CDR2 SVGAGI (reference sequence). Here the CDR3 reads CASSPTGQYGYTF. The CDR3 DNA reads TGTGCCAGCAGCCCGACAGGGCAGTATGGCTACACCTTC.

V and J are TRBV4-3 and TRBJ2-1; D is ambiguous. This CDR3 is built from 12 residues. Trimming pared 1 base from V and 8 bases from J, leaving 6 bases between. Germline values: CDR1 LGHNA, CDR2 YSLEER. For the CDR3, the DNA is TGCGCCAGCAGCCAAGTAGGGCATGAGCAGTTCTTC. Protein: CASSQVGHEQFF.

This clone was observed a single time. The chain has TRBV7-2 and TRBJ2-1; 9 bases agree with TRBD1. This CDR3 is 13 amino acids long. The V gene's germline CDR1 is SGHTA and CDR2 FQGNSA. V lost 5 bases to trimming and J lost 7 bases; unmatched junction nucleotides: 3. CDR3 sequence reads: CASSGGQGNEQFF. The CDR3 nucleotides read TGTGCCAGCAGCGGCGGACAGGGGAATGAGCAGTTCTTC.

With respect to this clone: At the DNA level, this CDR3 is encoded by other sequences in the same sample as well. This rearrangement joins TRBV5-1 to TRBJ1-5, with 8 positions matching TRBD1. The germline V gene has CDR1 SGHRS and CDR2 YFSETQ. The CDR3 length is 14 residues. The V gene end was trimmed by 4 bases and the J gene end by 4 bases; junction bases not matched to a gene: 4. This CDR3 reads CASSPDRGNQPQHF. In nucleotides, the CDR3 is TGCGCCAGCAGCCCCGACAGGGGAAATCAGCCCCAGCATTTT.